This T cell receptor (beta chain) was retrieved from a study of a mutant IDH1 vaccine in newly diagnosed glioma. Study-wide context: Vaccines were first given 4-6 weeks after radiotherapy alone, or with temozolomide cycles.

Note on this clone: What it binds is unknown.

CDR1 and CDR2 from the germline V gene are MNHEY and SMNVEV (reference sequence). V dropped 8 bases and J dropped 1 base, with 15 bases sitting between them. The CDR3 is made up of 15 amino acids. Method: immunoSEQ multiplex PCR; TCRdb's copy keeps in-frame clones and lacks some. The sample lists about 56,000 clones; around 86% were seen once. The time point was: week 23, last vaccination. One vaccine dose held 300 ug of mutant IDH1 20-mer peptide and came with topical imiquimod. The sequence was obtained from a man in his forties or fifties with glioma. The sequenced sample was PBMCs, obtained from a glioma patient whose treatment included an IDH1 peptide vaccine. The chain employs TRBV27 and TRBJ1-5; D is unclear. This CDR3 is CASRYTPGSNQPQHF. The CDR3 region has the DNA TGTGCCAGCCGATATACCCCAGGCAGCAATCAGCCCCAGCATTTT.